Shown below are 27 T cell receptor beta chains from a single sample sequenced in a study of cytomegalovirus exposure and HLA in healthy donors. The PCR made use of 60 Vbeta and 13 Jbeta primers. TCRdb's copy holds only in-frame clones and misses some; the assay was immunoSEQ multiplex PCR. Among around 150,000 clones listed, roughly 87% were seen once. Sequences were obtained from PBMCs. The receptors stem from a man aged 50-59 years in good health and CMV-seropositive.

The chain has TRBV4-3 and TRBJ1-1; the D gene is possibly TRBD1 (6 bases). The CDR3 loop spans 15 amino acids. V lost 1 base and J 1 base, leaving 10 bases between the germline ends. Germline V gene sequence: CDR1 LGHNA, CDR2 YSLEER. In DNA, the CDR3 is TGCGCCAGCAGCCAAGTATCGACAGGGAACACTGAAGCTTTCTTT. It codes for CASSQVSTGNTEAFF.

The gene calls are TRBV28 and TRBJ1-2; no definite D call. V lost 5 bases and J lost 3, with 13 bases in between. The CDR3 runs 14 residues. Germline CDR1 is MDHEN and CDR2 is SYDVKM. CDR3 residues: CASSPYHFDYGYTF. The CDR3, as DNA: TGTGCCAGCAGTCCCTACCATTTCGACTATGGCTACACCTTC.

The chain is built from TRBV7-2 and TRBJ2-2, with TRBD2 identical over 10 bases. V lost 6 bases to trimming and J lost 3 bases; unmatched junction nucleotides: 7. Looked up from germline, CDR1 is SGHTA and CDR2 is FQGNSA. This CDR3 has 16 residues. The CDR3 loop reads CASRFTSGAYTGELFF. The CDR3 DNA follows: TGTGCCAGCAGGTTTACTAGCGGGGCTTACACCGGGGAGCTGTTTTTT.

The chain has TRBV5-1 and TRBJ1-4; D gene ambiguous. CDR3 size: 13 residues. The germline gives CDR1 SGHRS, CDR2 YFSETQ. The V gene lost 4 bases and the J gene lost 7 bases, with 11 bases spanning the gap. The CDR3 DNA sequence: TGCGCCAGCAGCGGGAGGGTGGGTGAAAAACTGTTTTTT. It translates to CASSGRVGEKLFF. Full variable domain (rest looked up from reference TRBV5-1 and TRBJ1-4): KAGVTQTPRYLIKTRGQQVTLSCSPISGHRSVSWYQQTPGQGLQFLFEYFSETQRNKGNFPGRFSGRQFSNSRSEMNVSTLELGDSALYLCASSGRVGEKLFFGSGTQLSVL.

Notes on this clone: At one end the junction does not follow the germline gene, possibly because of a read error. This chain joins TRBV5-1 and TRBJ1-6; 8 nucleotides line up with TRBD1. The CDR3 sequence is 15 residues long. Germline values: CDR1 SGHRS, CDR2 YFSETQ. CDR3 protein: CANSPRTGSDSPLHF. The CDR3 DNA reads TGCGCCAACAGCCCGCGGACAGGGAGCGATTCACCCCTCCACTTT.

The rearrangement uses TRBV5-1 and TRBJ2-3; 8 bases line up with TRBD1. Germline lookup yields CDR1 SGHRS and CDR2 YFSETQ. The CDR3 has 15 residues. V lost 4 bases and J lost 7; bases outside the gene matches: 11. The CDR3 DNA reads TGCGCCAGCAGCGACGGGACAGGACTAACCTATACGCAGTATTTT. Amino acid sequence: CASSDGTGLTYTQYF.

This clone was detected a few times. The CDR3: CASSEGVDEKLFF. CDR3 sequence (DNA): TGCGCCAGCAGTGAAGGGGTCGATGAAAAACTGTTTTTT. This sequence joins TRBV10-1 and TRBJ1-4, with TRBD1 as a possible D gene (5 bases). Per germline, CDR1 WNHNN and CDR2 SYGVQD (reference sequence). The CDR3 is 13 amino acids. Trimming stripped 3 bases from V and 6 bases from J, with 8 bases between.

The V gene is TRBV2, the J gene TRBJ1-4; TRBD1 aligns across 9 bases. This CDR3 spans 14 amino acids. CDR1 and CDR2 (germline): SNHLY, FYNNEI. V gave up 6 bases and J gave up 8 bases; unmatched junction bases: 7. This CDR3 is CASREQGAGEKLFF. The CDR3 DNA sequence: TGTGCCAGCAGAGAACAGGGGGCAGGGGAAAAACTGTTTTTT.

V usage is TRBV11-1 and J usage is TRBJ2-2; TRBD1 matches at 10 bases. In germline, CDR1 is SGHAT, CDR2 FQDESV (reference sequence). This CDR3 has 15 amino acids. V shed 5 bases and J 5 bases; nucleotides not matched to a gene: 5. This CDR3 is CASSTRTGGTGELFF. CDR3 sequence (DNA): TGTGCCAGCAGCACCCGGACAGGGGGGACCGGGGAGCTGTTTTTT.

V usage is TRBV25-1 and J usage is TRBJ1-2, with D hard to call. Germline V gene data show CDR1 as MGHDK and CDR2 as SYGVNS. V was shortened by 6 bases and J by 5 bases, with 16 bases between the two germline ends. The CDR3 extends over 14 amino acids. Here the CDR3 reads CASRTAVERYGYTF. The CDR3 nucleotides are TGTGCCAGCAGGACTGCAGTTGAAAGGTATGGCTACACCTTC.

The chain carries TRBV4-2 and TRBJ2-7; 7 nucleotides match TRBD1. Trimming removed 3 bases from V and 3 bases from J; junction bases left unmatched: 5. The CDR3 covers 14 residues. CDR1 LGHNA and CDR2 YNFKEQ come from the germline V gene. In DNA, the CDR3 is TGTGCCAGCAGCCACCGGGGACAGAACTACGAGCAGTACTTC. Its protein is CASSHRGQNYEQYF.

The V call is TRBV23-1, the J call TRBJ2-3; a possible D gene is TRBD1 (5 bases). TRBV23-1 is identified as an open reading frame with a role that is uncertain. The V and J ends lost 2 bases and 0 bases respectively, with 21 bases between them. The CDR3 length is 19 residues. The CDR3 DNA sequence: TGCGCCAGCAGTCAAGCCCTTAAGGTTTCAGGGTCTAGCACAGATACGCAGTATTTT. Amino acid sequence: CASSQALKVSGSSTDTQYF.

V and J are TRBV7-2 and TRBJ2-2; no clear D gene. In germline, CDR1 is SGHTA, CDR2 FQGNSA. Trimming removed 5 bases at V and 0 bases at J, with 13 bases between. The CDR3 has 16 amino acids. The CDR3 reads CASSPRRFANTGELFF. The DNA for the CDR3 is TGTGCCAGCAGCCCGCGCAGGTTCGCGAACACCGGGGAGCTGTTTTTT.

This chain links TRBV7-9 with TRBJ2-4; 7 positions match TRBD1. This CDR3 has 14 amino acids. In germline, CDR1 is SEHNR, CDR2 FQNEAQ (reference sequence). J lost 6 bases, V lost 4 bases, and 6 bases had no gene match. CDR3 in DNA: TGTGCCAGCAGCTCACGAACAGGGGTAAACATTCAGTACTTC. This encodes CASSSRTGVNIQYF.

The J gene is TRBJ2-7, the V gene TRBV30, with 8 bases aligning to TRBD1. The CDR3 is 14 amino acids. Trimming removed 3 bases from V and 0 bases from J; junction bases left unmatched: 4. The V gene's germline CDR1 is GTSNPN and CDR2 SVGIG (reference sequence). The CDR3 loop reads CAWRRQGSSYEQYF. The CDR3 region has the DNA TGTGCCTGGAGACGACAGGGGAGCTCCTACGAGCAGTACTTC.

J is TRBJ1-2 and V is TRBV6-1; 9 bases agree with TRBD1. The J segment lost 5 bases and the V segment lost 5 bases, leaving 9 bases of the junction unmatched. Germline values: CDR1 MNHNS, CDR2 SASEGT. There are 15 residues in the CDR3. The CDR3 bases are TGTGCCAGCAGTTCTCCGGACAGGGGAGGATATGGCTACACCTTC. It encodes CASSSPDRGGYGYTF.

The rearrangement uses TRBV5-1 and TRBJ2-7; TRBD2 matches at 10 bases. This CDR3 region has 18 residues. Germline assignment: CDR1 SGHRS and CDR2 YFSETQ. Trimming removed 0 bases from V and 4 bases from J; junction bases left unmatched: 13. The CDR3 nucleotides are TGCGCCAGCAGCTTGGCCCTTACAGCGGGGGGGCAGCAGTACGAGCAGTACTTC. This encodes CASSLALTAGGQQYEQYF.

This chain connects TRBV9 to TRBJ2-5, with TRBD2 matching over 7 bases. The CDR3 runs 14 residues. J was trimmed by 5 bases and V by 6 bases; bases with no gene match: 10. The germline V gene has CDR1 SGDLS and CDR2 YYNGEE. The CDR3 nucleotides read TGTGCCAGCAACGGGGGTTTGGGGGGGGAGACCCAGTACTTC. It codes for CASNGGLGGETQYF.

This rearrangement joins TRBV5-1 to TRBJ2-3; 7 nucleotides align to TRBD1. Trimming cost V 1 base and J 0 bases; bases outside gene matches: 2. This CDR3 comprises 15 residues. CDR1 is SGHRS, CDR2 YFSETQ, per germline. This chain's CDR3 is CASSLTGDSTDTQYF. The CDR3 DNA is TGCGCCAGCAGCTTGACAGGGGATAGCACAGATACGCAGTATTTT.

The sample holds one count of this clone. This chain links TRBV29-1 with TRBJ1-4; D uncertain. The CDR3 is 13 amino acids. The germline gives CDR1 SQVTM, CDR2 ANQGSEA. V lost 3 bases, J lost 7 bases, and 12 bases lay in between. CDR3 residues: CSVDKGGSEKLFF. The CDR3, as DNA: TGCAGCGTTGATAAGGGTGGGAGTGAAAAACTGTTTTTT.

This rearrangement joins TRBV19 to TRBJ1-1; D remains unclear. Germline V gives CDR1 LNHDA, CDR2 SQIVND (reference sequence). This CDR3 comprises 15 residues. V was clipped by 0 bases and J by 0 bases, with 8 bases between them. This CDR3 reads CASSIEAVMNTEAFF. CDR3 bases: TGTGCCAGTAGTATAGAGGCGGTGATGAACACTGAAGCTTTCTTT.

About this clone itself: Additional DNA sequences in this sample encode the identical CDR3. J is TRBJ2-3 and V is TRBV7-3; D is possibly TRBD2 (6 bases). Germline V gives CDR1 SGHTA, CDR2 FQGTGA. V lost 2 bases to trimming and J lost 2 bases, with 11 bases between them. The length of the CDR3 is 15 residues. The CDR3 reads CASSLGGIFTDTQYF. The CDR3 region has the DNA TGTGCCAGCAGCTTAGGGGGGATCTTCACAGATACGCAGTATTTT.

The CDR3 sequence is CATKEVPGGNTIYF. In nucleotides, the CDR3 is TGTGCCACCAAGGAGGTCCCGGGGGGAAACACCATATATTTT. The chain recombines TRBV15 with TRBJ1-3; D is unclear. The CDR3 covers 14 residues. Germline CDR1 and CDR2: LNHNV and YYDKDF (reference sequence). V was trimmed by 7 bases and J by 4 bases, leaving 14 bases between them.

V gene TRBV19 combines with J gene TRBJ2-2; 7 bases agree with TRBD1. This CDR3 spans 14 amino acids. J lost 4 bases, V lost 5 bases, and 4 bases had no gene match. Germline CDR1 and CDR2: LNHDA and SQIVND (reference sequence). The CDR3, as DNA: TGTGCCAGTAGTGTAGGGACAGTCACCGGGGAGCTGTTTTTT. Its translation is CASSVGTVTGELFF.

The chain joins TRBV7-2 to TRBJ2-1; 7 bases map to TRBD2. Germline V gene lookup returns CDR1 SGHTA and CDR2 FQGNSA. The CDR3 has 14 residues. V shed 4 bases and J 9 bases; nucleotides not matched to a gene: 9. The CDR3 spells CASSYLGRESEQFF. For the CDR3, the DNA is TGTGCCAGCAGCTACCTGGGGCGGGAGAGTGAGCAGTTCTTC.

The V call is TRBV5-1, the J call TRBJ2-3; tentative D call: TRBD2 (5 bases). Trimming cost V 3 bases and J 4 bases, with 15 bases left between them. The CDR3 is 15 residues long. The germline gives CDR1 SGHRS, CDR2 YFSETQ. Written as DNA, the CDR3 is TGCGCCAGCAGCTCCCGGATAGCGACTTCAGATACGCAGTATTTT. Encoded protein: CASSSRIATSDTQYF.

CDR3 loop: CASSPGLAGNTGELFF. In nucleotides, the CDR3 is TGCGCCAGCAGCCCCGGACTAGCGGGGAACACCGGGGAGCTGTTTTTT. This sequence joins TRBV5-1 and TRBJ2-2; the match to TRBD2 covers 11 bases. This CDR3 comprises 16 residues. Trimming removed 4 bases from V and 1 base from J; junction bases left unmatched: 3. Germline V gene lookup returns CDR1 SGHRS and CDR2 YFSETQ. Together with reference TRBV5-1 and TRBJ2-2, the CDR3 gives the full variable domain: KAGVTQTPRYLIKTRGQQVTLSCSPISGHRSVSWYQQTPGQGLQFLFEYFSETQRNKGNFPGRFSGRQFSNSRSEMNVSTLELGDSALYLCASSPGLAGNTGELFFGEGSRLTVL.